Reported below is one T cell receptor (beta chain). The antigen remains unidentified. Sequencing used immunoSEQ multiplex PCR; TCRdb keeps in-frame clones, though not all of them. The data show over 120,000 clones, approximately 86% seen once. The sample originates from a study of radiation and T cells in renal cell carcinoma. Overall study findings and caveats: Top tumor clonotypes rose in blood 2 weeks post-radiation, then contracted.

J gave up 0 bases and V 5 bases, and 6 bases lay outside the gene matches. This CDR3 is built from 16 residues. From germline, CDR1 is SGHVS and CDR2 FQNEAQ. The time point is: blood 4 weeks post-SBRT, at nephrectomy. Treatment given: 15 Gy SBRT to primary tumor, nephrectomy 4 weeks later. This renal cell carcinoma was of the clear cell type. This receptor was identified in a woman in her forties or fifties with renal cell carcinoma. The chain uses TRBV7-8 and TRBJ1-3; 8 nucleotides agree with TRBD1. The sequencing used blood, collected from a patient whose treatment included radiotherapy and nephrectomy. This chain's CDR3 is CASSPGGQVSGNTIYF. CDR3 in DNA: TGTGCCAGCAGCCCAGGGGGACAGGTCTCTGGAAACACCATATATTTT.